This note documents a single TCR beta chain sequence. The entry originates in a study of technical replicates of blood from four donors. Germline V gives CDR1 SGHRS, CDR2 YFSETQ. This CDR3 has 15 residues. Losses at the gene ends were 1 base for V and 4 bases for J; bases not matched to a gene: 7. Libraries were prepared by immunoSEQ multiplex PCR; TCRdb keeps only in-frame clonotypes and omits some of them. In the table there are 14,000 or so clones, around 82% of which are singletons. The sequence derives from a human donor in good health. This chain uses TRBV5-1 with TRBJ1-1; TRBD1 aligns across 7 bases. Sequenced material: PBMCs. CDR3 DNA: TGCGCCAGCAGCTTGTTTAGACAGGGATCCACTGAAGCTTTCTTT. It encodes CASSLFRQGSTEAFF.